This entry features one T cell receptor beta chain sequence. The data belong to a study of blood T cell repertoires in COVID-19. This CDR3 is 16 amino acids long. Germline trimming cut 3 bases from V and 3 bases from J; bases unmatched to any gene: 8. Germline V CDR1 and CDR2: SGHRS, YFSETQ. Using immunoSEQ multiplex PCR, the repertoire was profiled, and TCRdb retains in-frame clones only, with some absent. Of 200,000 to 250,000 clones in the sample, approximately 80% were seen once. The sample comprised PBMCs or T cells enriched from blood (not recorded which). This receptor was identified in a man in his fifties or sixties who had recovered from COVID-19. The rearrangement links TRBV5-1 to TRBJ2-3, with TRBD2 matching over 9 bases. CDR3 region: CASSSRGGAGTDTQYF. DNA for the CDR3: TGCGCCAGCAGCTCGCGCGGGGGGGCCGGTACAGATACGCAGTATTTT.